Listed below are T cell receptor beta chains from one sample, sequenced in a study of T cell responses to AZD1222 COVID-19 vaccine. Here immunoSEQ multiplex PCR was the method, and the copy in TCRdb shows in-frame clones only, minus some. Of about 100,000 clones in the sample, around 89% were seen once. Sequences were derived from peripheral blood, sampled on day 0 of AZD1222 vaccination. The source of these receptors is an adult in good health. Both conserved end residues are part of each CDR3. D genes are given only for firm matches. Not all rows give a size; the values are once, few, many and, for expanded clones, a class.

cdr3_length j_call v_call d_call clone_size cdr3_nt cdr3_aa
15 TRBJ2-7 TRBV30 - - TGTGCCTGGAGTTTGGACGAAGGGGGTGCCTACGAGCAGTACTTC CAWSLDEGGAYEQYF
15 TRBJ1-5 TRBV10-2 TRBD1 - TGCGCCAGCAGTGATCTACAGGGGCTTAATCAGCCCCAGCATTTT CASSDLQGLNQPQHF
15 TRBJ1-2 TRBV2 TRBD1 - TGTGCCAGCAGTGTGGGGCAGGGGGCGAACTATGGCTACACCTTC CASSVGQGANYGYTF
14 TRBJ2-5 TRBV7-9 TRBD2 - TGTGCCAGCGCCCCGACTAGCGGGAGTGAGACCCAGTACTTC CASAPTSGSETQYF
12 TRBJ1-1 TRBV7-9 - few TGTGCCAGCAGCTTGGAGAACACTGAAGCTTTCTTT CASSLENTEAFF
15 TRBJ1-5 TRBV6-1 - few TGTGCCAGCAGTGAAGCGCCGGGGAGGAATCAGCCCCAGCATTTT CASSEAPGRNQPQHF
15 TRBJ2-7 TRBV19 TRBD1 once TGTGCCAGTAGTCCCTGGGCAGGGGGCTCCTACGAGCAGTACTTC CASSPWAGGSYEQYF
18 TRBJ2-7 TRBV18 - - TGTGCCAGCTCACCACGGAGGGATAAGGTAGCAGGCTCCTACGAGCAGTACTTC CASSPRRDKVAGSYEQYF
17 TRBJ1-2 TRBV14 TRBD1 once TGTGCCAGCAGCCGGGACAGGGCGGCAAGCTTGGACTATGGCTACACCTTC CASSRDRAASLDYGYTF
14 TRBJ1-2 TRBV27 TRBD1 - TGTGCCAGCGGACCCGGGACAGGGAGGAATGGCTACACCTTC CASGPGTGRNGYTF
15 TRBJ1-5 TRBV28 - - TGTGCCAGCAGTTTTTTCCCCAGTAGCAATCAGCCCCAGCATTTT CASSFFPSSNQPQHF
16 TRBJ1-1 TRBV5-1 TRBD1 once TGCGCCAGCAGCTTGGGGGCCGGGACAGTGAACACTGAAGCTTTCTTT CASSLGAGTVNTEAFF
13 TRBJ1-4 TRBV15 - - TGTGCCACCAGCAGAGATGTTGGTGAAAAACTGTTTTTT CATSRDVGEKLFF
13 TRBJ2-5 TRBV7-3 - - TGTGCCAGCAGCTTAACGTTGGTGGAGACCCAGTACTTC CASSLTLVETQYF
13 TRBJ1-5 TRBV28 - - TGTGCCAGCACTGTGTGGGGCAATCAGCCCCAGCATTTT CASTVWGNQPQHF
15 TRBJ2-1 TRBV4-3 - - TGCGCCAGCAGCCCTCAGGGGAGGGCTGGGGGTGAGCAGTTCTTC CASSPQGRAGGEQFF
16 TRBJ2-2 TRBV6-5 TRBD2 - TGTGCCAGCAGTTTTATTAGCGGGAGGGCCAGCGGGGAGCTGTTTTTT CASSFISGRASGELFF
14 TRBJ2-7 TRBV4-3 TRBD1 - TGCGCCAGCAGCCAAGGGACAGGGAGTACCGGGCAGTACTTC CASSQGTGSTGQYF
15 TRBJ1-6 TRBV3-1/TRBV3-2 TRBD1 - TGTGCCAGCAGCCATGAGACAGGGTATGGATCACCCCTCCACTTT CASSHETGYGSPLHF
15 TRBJ2-1 TRBV19 TRBD2 - TGTGCCAGTAGTCCGGGACTAGCGGGAGTATATGAGCAGTTCTTC CASSPGLAGVYEQFF
14 TRBJ2-2 TRBV27 TRBD2 - TGTGCCAGCAGCCCATGGGGAGGGACCGGGGAGCTGTTTTTT CASSPWGGTGELFF
13 TRBJ1-1 TRBV29-1 - - TGCAGCGTTGAAGCCCATACGACCACTGAAGCTTTCTTT CSVEAHTTTEAFF
16 TRBJ2-7 TRBV6-5 TRBD2 - TGTGCCAGCAGTTACTCGATTTCTAGCGGTACCTACGAGCAGTACTTC CASSYSISSGTYEQYF
16 TRBJ2-1 TRBV7-9 TRBD2 - TGTGCCAGCAGCGCGCGGGGGACTAGCGGAATCAATGAGCAGTTCTTC CASSARGTSGINEQFF
17 TRBJ2-5 TRBV11-2 - - TGTGCCAGCAGCTTACTTACGGCAGTAGCCTCCCAAGAGACCCAGTACTTC CASSLLTAVASQETQYF
15 TRBJ2-7 TRBV28 - - TGTGCCAGCAGTGGGGGGGGACAGGAAGCCTACGAGCAGTACTTC CASSGGGQEAYEQYF
15 TRBJ1-5 TRBV27 - - TGTGCCAGCAGTTCACAGGGCCTTTTCAATCAGCCCCAGCATTTT CASSSQGLFNQPQHF
16 TRBJ2-1 TRBV10-3 TRBD2 - TGTGCCATCAGGGGAGGGCTAGCGGGAGTGAGCAATGAGCAGTTCTTC CAIRGGLAGVSNEQFF
14 TRBJ2-1 TRBV11-3 - - TGTGCCAGCAGCTTACAGGGACCACACAATGAGCAGTTCTTC CASSLQGPHNEQFF
13 TRBJ2-2 TRBV2 TRBD1 - TGTGCCAAGACGACAGGGGCCACCGGGGAGCTGTTTTTT CAKTTGATGELFF
16 TRBJ2-7 TRBV6-2/TRBV6-3 TRBD1 - TGTGCCAGCAGTTACCCACAGGGGGCGGCCCGCTACGAGCAGTACTTC CASSYPQGAARYEQYF
16 TRBJ2-7 TRBV10-1 TRBD1 - TGCGCCAGCAGGCCCGTCCGGGACAGAGCCTCGAGGGAGCAGTACTTC CASRPVRDRASREQYF
13 TRBJ2-7 TRBV18 TRBD2 - TGTGCCAGCTCACCGGGACTAGACTACGAGCAGTACTTC CASSPGLDYEQYF
17 TRBJ2-1 TRBV7-9 TRBD2 - TGTGCCAGCAGCTTAGCGTCGGCGGGAGTGTTCTACAATGAGCAGTTCTTC CASSLASAGVFYNEQFF
16 TRBJ1-5 TRBV7-9 - once TGTGCCAGCAGCCCAGGCTCATCAGGGAGCAATCAGCCCCAGCATTTT CASSPGSSGSNQPQHF
16 TRBJ1-1 TRBV5-6 TRBD1 - TGTGCCAGCAGCTTGGGACAGGGAGTTATGAACACTGAAGCTTTCTTT CASSLGQGVMNTEAFF
18 TRBJ2-5 TRBV5-4 TRBD2 - TGTGCCAGCAGCTTGGGTAAAGGACTAGCGGGAGGTGGAGAGACCCAGTACTTC CASSLGKGLAGGGETQYF
16 TRBJ2-1 TRBV18 - - TGTGCCAGCTCGCTACAGGGGGGGGGAAAGGACAATGAGCAGTTCTTC CASSLQGGGKDNEQFF
17 TRBJ2-3 TRBV18 TRBD1 few TGTGCCAGCTCGCAAAGTGACAGGGGGAAGGATACAGATACGCAGTATTTT CASSQSDRGKDTDTQYF
14 TRBJ1-1 TRBV7-2 - few TGTGCCAGCAGCTTCGGAGGGGAGAACACTGAAGCTTTCTTT CASSFGGENTEAFF